This is a list of T cell receptor beta chains from one sample in a study of OX40 agonist ivuxolimab in advanced cancers. TCRdb keeps only in-frame clones here, not all; method: immunoSEQ multiplex PCR. The sample has about 20,000 clones; 83% are singletons. The source material was CD4+ or CD8+ T cells sorted from blood, sampled in a trial of the OX40 agonist ivuxolimab. These receptors originate from an adult with an advanced solid tumor such as melanoma, head and neck, liver or kidney cancer. CDR3s include the opening cysteine and the closing phenylalanine or tryptophan. Each record gives: D gene, V gene, clone size, J gene, CDR3 protein, CDR3 DNA. A D gene is named only where the DNA matches it firmly. Rows may omit the clone size; those that give it use once, few, many or a size class.

>-|TRBV7-6|-|TRBJ2-1
CASSLHNNEQFF
TGTGCCAGCAGCCTCCATAACAATGAGCAGTTCTTC
>-|TRBV7-9|-|TRBJ1-5
CASSLAGNEQPQHF
TGTGCCAGCAGCTTAGCAGGAAATGAGCAGCCCCAGCATTTT
>TRBD1|TRBV29-1|-|TRBJ2-7
CSVEDQETGNYEQYF
TGCAGCGTTGAAGACCAAGAGACAGGGAACTACGAGCAGTACTTC
>TRBD1|TRBV27|few|TRBJ2-6
CASSISGTASGANVLTF
TGTGCCAGCAGTATCTCCGGGACAGCCTCTGGGGCCAACGTCCTGACTTTC
>-|TRBV7-8|-|TRBJ1-2
CASSSRDVYGYTF
TGTGCCAGCAGCTCCAGGGACGTTTATGGCTACACCTTC
>-|TRBV4-1|-|TRBJ1-1
CASSQLLAGTTMNTEAFF
TGCGCCAGCAGCCAACTGCTCGCGGGGACTACAATGAACACTGAAGCTTTCTTT
>TRBD2|TRBV4-1|few|TRBJ2-7
CASSPGGGYEQYF
TGCGCCAGCAGCCCGGGAGGAGGTTACGAGCAGTACTTC
>TRBD1|TRBV10-2|-|TRBJ2-2
CASSDPRTGTNTGELFF
TGCGCCAGCAGTGACCCCCGGACAGGGACGAACACCGGGGAGCTGTTTTTT
>-|TRBV2|-|TRBJ2-7
CASSGSYEQYF
TGTGCCAGCAGTGGTTCCTACGAGCAGTACTTC
>-|TRBV27|-|TRBJ1-5
CAVRDGTADNQPQHF
TGTGCCGTCAGAGACGGGACTGCCGACAATCAGCCCCAGCATTTT
>-|TRBV10-2|-|TRBJ2-1
CASSSSAYEQFF
TGCGCCAGCAGTAGTAGCGCCTATGAGCAGTTCTTC
>-|TRBV28|medium-sized|TRBJ1-1
CASSLEREWTEAFF
TGTGCCAGCAGTTTAGAGAGGGAATGGACTGAAGCTTTCTTT
>-|TRBV7-9|-|TRBJ2-7
CASSWGTYEQYF
TGTGCCAGCAGCTGGGGTACCTACGAGCAGTACTTC
>TRBD2|TRBV4-1|-|TRBJ2-7
CASSQEGLAGASYEQYF
TGCGCCAGCAGCCAAGAGGGACTAGCGGGAGCCTCCTACGAGCAGTACTTC
>TRBD2|TRBV7-3|-|TRBJ2-7
CASSSGLAGVSEQYF
TGTGCCAGCAGCTCGGGACTAGCGGGAGTAAGCGAGCAGTACTTC
>-|TRBV30|-|TRBJ1-6
CAWSYGGSSPLHF
TGTGCCTGGAGTTATGGGGGAAGTTCACCCCTCCACTTT
>-|TRBV7-9|once|TRBJ2-3
CASTGDLADRDTQYF
TGTGCCAGCACCGGGGACTTAGCGGATAGGGATACGCAGTATTTT
>-|TRBV6-5|-|TRBJ1-1
CASSSPGRKGTEAFF
TGTGCCAGCAGTTCCCCCGGAAGAAAGGGCACTGAAGCTTTCTTT
>TRBD2|TRBV6-1|-|TRBJ2-3
CASRGLAGGPDTQYF
TGTGCCAGCAGGGGACTAGCGGGAGGCCCAGATACGCAGTATTTT
>TRBD1|TRBV18|-|TRBJ2-7
CASSPPGGRGPGEQYF
TGTGCCAGCTCACCACCGGGGGGCAGGGGGCCGGGCGAGCAGTACTTC
>TRBD1|TRBV5-4|once|TRBJ2-7
CASSAGQGSYEQYF
TGTGCCAGCAGCGCGGGACAGGGCAGCTACGAGCAGTACTTC
>-|TRBV21-1|-|TRBJ2-5
CASRMIRASRETQYF
TGTGCCAGCAGGATGATTAGGGCTAGCAGAGAGACCCAGTACTTC
>TRBD2|TRBV5-1|once|TRBJ2-3
CASSLGHSGGATDTQYF
TGCGCCAGCAGCTTGGGGCATAGCGGGGGGGCGACAGATACGCAGTATTTT
>-|TRBV5-4|-|TRBJ1-1
CASSQVNTEAFF
TGTGCCAGCAGCCAGGTGAACACTGAAGCTTTCTTT
>-|TRBV7-9|-|TRBJ1-4
CASSLLATNEKLFF
TGTGCCAGCAGCTTACTTGCAACTAATGAAAAACTGTTTTTT
>-|TRBV9|few|TRBJ1-2
CASSVGSQGSPGGYTF
TGTGCCAGCAGCGTAGGATCGCAGGGAAGTCCGGGAGGCTACACCTTC
>-|TRBV5-8|-|TRBJ1-2
CASSLQGSDGYTF
TGTGCCAGCAGCTTACAGGGATCTGATGGCTACACCTTC
>TRBD1|TRBV4-3|once|TRBJ1-6
CASSQDHQGQTYNSPLHF
TGCGCCAGCAGCCAAGACCACCAGGGACAGACATATAATTCACCCCTCCACTTT
>-|TRBV29-1|-|TRBJ2-1
CSVELTAYNEQFF
TGCAGCGTTGAACTGACAGCCTACAATGAGCAGTTCTTC
>TRBD2|TRBV13|-|TRBJ2-5
CASSLLAGGPVQETQYF
TGTGCCAGCAGCTTACTAGCGGGGGGGCCGGTTCAAGAGACCCAGTACTTC
>-|TRBV5-1|-|TRBJ2-3
CASSLGRGLLADTQYF
TGCGCCAGCAGCCTTGGAAGGGGGTTGCTGGCGGATACGCAGTATTTT
>-|TRBV4-3|-|TRBJ1-1
CASSQGQMGSEAFF
TGCGCCAGCAGCCAAGGACAGATGGGGTCTGAAGCTTTCTTT
>TRBD1|TRBV19|-|TRBJ2-1
CASSPGQSSYNEQFF
TGTGCCAGTAGTCCGGGACAGAGCTCCTACAATGAGCAGTTCTTC
>TRBD2|TRBV4-1|-|TRBJ2-3
CASSQDPRLAGPRYF
TGCGCCAGCAGCCAAGATCCCCGACTAGCGGGGCCGCGGTATTTT
>-|TRBV19|-|TRBJ2-2
CASRPYRAAGELFF
TGTGCCAGTAGGCCATACAGGGCCGCCGGGGAGCTGTTTTTT
>-|TRBV6-5|-|TRBJ2-1
CASSRTGYNEQFF
TGTGCCAGCAGCCGGACTGGCTACAATGAGCAGTTCTTC
>-|TRBV27|-|TRBJ1-1
CASRYRAEAFF
TGTGCCAGCCGGTACAGGGCTGAAGCTTTCTTT
>-|TRBV7-9|-|TRBJ2-2
CASSLAQGSTGELFF
TGTGCCAGCAGCTTAGCCCAGGGTAGCACCGGGGAGCTGTTTTTT
>-|TRBV27|-|TRBJ2-5
CASSSLGYETQYF
TGTGCCAGCAGTTCACTGGGATACGAGACCCAGTACTTC
>TRBD2|TRBV7-9|-|TRBJ2-5
CASSLSPAGGRETQYF
TGTGCCAGCAGCTTAAGTCCAGCGGGGGGGCGTGAGACCCAGTACTTC
>TRBD1|TRBV7-9|-|TRBJ2-1
CASSLAGTGLYNEQFF
TGTGCCAGCAGCTTAGCGGGGACAGGCCTCTACAATGAGCAGTTCTTC
>-|TRBV29-1|-|TRBJ2-1
CSVVDRLNLNEQFF
TGCAGCGTTGTAGATAGGTTGAATCTTAATGAGCAGTTCTTC